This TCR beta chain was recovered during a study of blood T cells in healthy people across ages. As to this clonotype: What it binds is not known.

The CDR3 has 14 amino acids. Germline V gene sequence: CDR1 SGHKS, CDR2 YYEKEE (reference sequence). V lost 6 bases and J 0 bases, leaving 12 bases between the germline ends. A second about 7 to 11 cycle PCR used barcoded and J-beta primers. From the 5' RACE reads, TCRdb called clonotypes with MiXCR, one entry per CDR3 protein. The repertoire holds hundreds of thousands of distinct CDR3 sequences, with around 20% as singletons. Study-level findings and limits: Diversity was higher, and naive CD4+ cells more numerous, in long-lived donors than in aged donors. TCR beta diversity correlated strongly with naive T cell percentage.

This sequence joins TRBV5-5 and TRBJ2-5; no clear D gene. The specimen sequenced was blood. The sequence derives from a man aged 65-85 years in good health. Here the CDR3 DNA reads TGTGCCAGCACCCCCACTGCCAACCAAGAGACCCAGTACTTC. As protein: CASTPTANQETQYF.